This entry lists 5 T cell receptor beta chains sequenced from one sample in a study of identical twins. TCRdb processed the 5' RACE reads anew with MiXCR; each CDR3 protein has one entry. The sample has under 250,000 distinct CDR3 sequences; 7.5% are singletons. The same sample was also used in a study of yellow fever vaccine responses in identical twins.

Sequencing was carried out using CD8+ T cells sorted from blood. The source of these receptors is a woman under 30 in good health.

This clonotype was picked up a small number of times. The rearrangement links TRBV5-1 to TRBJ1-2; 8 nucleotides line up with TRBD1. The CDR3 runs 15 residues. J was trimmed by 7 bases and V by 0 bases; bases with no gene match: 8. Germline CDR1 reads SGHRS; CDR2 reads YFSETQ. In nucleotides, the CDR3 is TGCGCCAGCAGCTTGGATGGGACAGGAGGCGCTGGCTACACCTTC. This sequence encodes CASSLDGTGGAGYTF.

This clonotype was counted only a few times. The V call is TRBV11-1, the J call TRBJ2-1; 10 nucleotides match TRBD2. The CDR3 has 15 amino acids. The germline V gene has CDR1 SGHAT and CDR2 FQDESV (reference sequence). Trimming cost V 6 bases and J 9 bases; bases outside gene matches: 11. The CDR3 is CASRTEAGGPGEQFF. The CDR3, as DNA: TGTGCCAGCAGAACCGAAGCGGGAGGGCCCGGTGAGCAGTTCTTC.

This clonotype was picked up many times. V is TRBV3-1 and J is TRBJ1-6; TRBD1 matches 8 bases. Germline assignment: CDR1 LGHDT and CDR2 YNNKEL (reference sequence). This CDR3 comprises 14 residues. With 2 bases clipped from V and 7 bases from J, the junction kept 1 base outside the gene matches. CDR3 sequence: CASSQRDRNSPLHF. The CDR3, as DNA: TGTGCCAGCAGCCAACGGGACAGGAATTCACCCCTCCACTTT.

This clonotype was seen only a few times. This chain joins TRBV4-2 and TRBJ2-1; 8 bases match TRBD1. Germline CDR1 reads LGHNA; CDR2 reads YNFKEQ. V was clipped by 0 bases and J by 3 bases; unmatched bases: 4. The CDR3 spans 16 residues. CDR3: CASSQEQGDGYNEQFF. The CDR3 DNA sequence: TGTGCCAGCAGCCAAGAACAGGGGGATGGCTACAATGAGCAGTTCTTC.

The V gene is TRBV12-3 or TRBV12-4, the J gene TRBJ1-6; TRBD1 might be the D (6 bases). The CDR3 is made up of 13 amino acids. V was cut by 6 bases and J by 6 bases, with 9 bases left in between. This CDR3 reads CASRQQGNSPLHF. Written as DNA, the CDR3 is TGTGCCAGCAGACAACAGGGTAATTCACCCCTCCACTTT.